One sample yielded the 32 T cell receptor beta chains listed below, sequenced in a study of OX40 agonist ivuxolimab in advanced cancers. Libraries were prepared by immunoSEQ multiplex PCR; TCRdb keeps only in-frame clonotypes and omits some of them. In the table there are tens of thousands of clones, approximately 84% of which are singletons. This specimen was CD4+ or CD8+ T cells sorted from blood, taken in a trial of the OX40 agonist ivuxolimab. Source of these receptors: an adult with an advanced solid tumor such as melanoma, head and neck, liver or kidney cancer.

This rearrangement joins TRBV28 to TRBJ1-3, with D uncertain. V lost 8 bases and J 4 bases, leaving 9 bases between the germline ends. This CDR3 has 12 amino acids. The germline V gene has CDR1 MDHEN and CDR2 SYDVKM. CDR3 sequence: CASGRTGNTIYF. The CDR3 nucleotides read TGTGCCAGCGGAAGGACCGGAAACACCATATATTTT. Variable domain in full (rest from reference TRBV28 and TRBJ1-3): DVKVTQSSRYLVKRTGEKVFLECVQDMDHENMFWYRQDPGLGLRLIYFSYDVKMKEKGDIPEGYSVSREKKERFSLILESASTNQTSMYLCASGRTGNTIYFGEGSWLTVV.

V usage is TRBV5-4 and J usage is TRBJ2-7, with D unclear. Trimming took 0 bases from V and 5 from J, leaving 3 bases between them. This CDR3 has 11 amino acids. Germline V gene lookup returns CDR1 SGHNT and CDR2 YYREEE (reference sequence). CDR3 residues: CASSLGNEQYF. DNA of the CDR3: TGTGCCAGCAGCTTGGGGAACGAGCAGTACTTC.

Points on this clone: The same CDR3 can be traced to other DNA sequences in this sample. The chain employs TRBV9 and TRBJ2-1, with D tentatively TRBD1 or TRBD2 (6 bases each). V lost 0 bases to trimming and J lost 10 bases, with 8 bases between them. Germline-derived CDR1 and CDR2 are SGDLS and YYNGEE. This CDR3 has 12 amino acids. The CDR3 nucleotides are TGTGCCAGCAGCGTAGTAGGGGGGGAGCAGTTCTTC. This encodes CASSVVGGEQFF.

The chain couples TRBV27 to TRBJ2-7; D not certain. Per germline, CDR1 MNHEY and CDR2 SMNVEV (reference sequence). The CDR3 consists of 11 residues. Trimming shortened V by 3 bases and J by 6 bases, and 6 bases separated the two germline ends. CDR3 in amino acids: CASSLGGEQYF. The CDR3 DNA sequence: TGTGCCAGCAGTTTGGGTGGCGAGCAGTACTTC.

This chain links TRBV7-9 with TRBJ2-1, with a tentative D call TRBD1 (6 bases). The CDR3 runs to 12 residues. The ends were cut back, 3 bases at V and 7 bases at J, with 7 bases in the middle. From germline, CDR1 is SEHNR and CDR2 FQNEAQ (reference sequence). CDR3 sequence (DNA): TGTGCCAGCAGCTTTACAGGGAATGAGCAGTTCTTC. This sequence encodes CASSFTGNEQFF.

This clone occurred once. J is TRBJ1-1 and V is TRBV7-3, with D unclear. The germline V gene has CDR1 SGHTA and CDR2 FQGTGA. This CDR3 has 14 amino acids. V lost 2 bases and J lost 1, with 8 bases in between. The chain's CDR3 is CASSLVQANTEAFF. CDR3 in DNA: TGTGCCAGCAGCTTAGTCCAGGCGAACACTGAAGCTTTCTTT.

This sequence joins TRBV6-5 and TRBJ1-1; 8 bases line up with TRBD1. Germline CDR1 is MNHEY and CDR2 is SVGAGI. There are 12 residues in the CDR3. The J segment lost 7 bases and the V segment lost 6 bases, leaving 4 bases of the junction unmatched. CDR3 in DNA: TGTGCCAGCAGACCAGGGGGCGGTGAAGCTTTCTTT. This gives the protein CASRPGGGEAFF.

DNA of the CDR3: TGTGCCAGCAGCCAAGAAAAGGGGCAGGGTGAAGCTTTCTTT. The encoded protein is CASSQEKGQGEAFF. The gene calls are TRBV14 and TRBJ1-1; possibly TRBD1 for D (5 bases). There are 14 residues in the CDR3. Trimming removed 0 bases at V and 7 bases at J, with 12 bases between. Germline loops: CDR1 SGHDN, CDR2 FVKESK.

This clone was observed once. In nucleotides, the CDR3 is TGTGCCAGCAGCTTAGTTGATCGCGGGGCCTACAATGAGCAGTTCTTC. This sequence encodes CASSLVDRGAYNEQFF. This sequence joins TRBV7-8 and TRBJ2-1, with D tentatively TRBD2 (6 bases). CDR3 length: 16 residues. CDR1 is SGHVS, CDR2 FQNEAQ, per germline. Trimming left V 1 base short and J 2 bases short, with 12 bases between.

This clone has just one count. The CDR3 DNA reads TGCGCCAGCAGCTTGGTCTGGTCCGGGCAAGAGACCCAGTACTTC. It specifies CASSLVWSGQETQYF. The chain uses TRBV5-1 and TRBJ2-5, with D unclear. The germline CDR1 and CDR2 sequences are SGHRS and YFSETQ. The germline V and J ends were trimmed by 0 bases and 2 bases, with 11 bases remaining between them. The CDR3 sequence is 15 residues long. The whole variable domain, remainder taken from reference TRBV5-1 and TRBJ2-5, is KAGVTQTPRYLIKTRGQQVTLSCSPISGHRSVSWYQQTPGQGLQFLFEYFSETQRNKGNFPGRFSGRQFSNSRSEMNVSTLELGDSALYLCASSLVWSGQETQYFGPGTRLLVL.

This clone has only one observation. This rearrangement joins TRBV28 to TRBJ1-6; D gene unclear. Germline V gene lookup returns CDR1 MDHEN and CDR2 SYDVKM. This CDR3 region has 14 residues. The V and J ends lost 4 bases and 3 bases respectively, with 7 bases between them. The CDR3 is CASSWTVYNSPLHF. CDR3 DNA: TGTGCCAGCAGTTGGACGGTCTATAATTCACCCCTCCACTTT.

This chain connects TRBV19 to TRBJ1-2; 8 bases line up with TRBD1. CDR1 and CDR2 (germline): LNHDA, SQIVND (reference sequence). V shed 3 bases and J 4 bases; nucleotides not matched to a gene: 4. CDR3 length: 14 residues. DNA for the CDR3: TGTGCCAGTAGTATTGGACAGGGCGGCTATGGCTACACCTTC. It specifies CASSIGQGGYGYTF.

The rearrangement joins TRBV7-8 to TRBJ1-2; D call uncertain. The V gene lost 0 bases and the J gene lost 2 bases, with 13 bases spanning the gap. The CDR3 has 16 amino acids. Germline lookup yields CDR1 SGHVS and CDR2 FQNEAQ. CDR3 nucleotides: TGTGCCAGCAGCTTAGCAGGGTCCTCTACCAACTATGGCTACACCTTC. Amino acid sequence: CASSLAGSSTNYGYTF.

The rearrangement uses TRBV10-1 and TRBJ2-2; D is undetermined. The CDR3 spans 14 residues. V shed 4 bases and J shed 0 bases, with 6 bases lying between them. Looked up from germline, CDR1 is WNHNN and CDR2 is SYGVQD (reference sequence). The CDR3 loop is CASSGLANTGELFF. As DNA, the CDR3 is TGCGCCAGCAGTGGCCTCGCGAACACCGGGGAGCTGTTTTTT.

The CDR3 spells CSILDFSGREYGTDTQYF. CDR3 DNA sequence: TGCAGCATCCTGGATTTTAGCGGGAGAGAATACGGCACAGATACGCAGTATTTT. This chain connects TRBV29-1 to TRBJ2-3; 9 nucleotides align to TRBD2. From germline, CDR1 is SQVTM and CDR2 ANQGSEA. The CDR3 runs 18 residues. Unmatched junction bases numbered 19, after V lost 8 bases and J lost 1 base.

The gene calls are TRBV6-4 and TRBJ2-6; D remains unclear. Trimming removed 0 bases at V and 2 bases at J, with 5 bases between. Germline values: CDR1 MRHNA, CDR2 SNTAGT. This CDR3 region has 15 residues. The CDR3 coding sequence is TGTGCCAGCAGTGACTCAGAAACTGGGGCCAACGTCCTGACTTTC. This codes for CASSDSETGANVLTF.

By sample fraction, this clone is medium-sized. The chain uses TRBV18 and TRBJ2-7; 7 bases align to TRBD1. Per the germline V gene, CDR1 is KGHSH and CDR2 is LQKENI. The J segment lost 2 bases and the V segment lost 4 bases, leaving 11 bases of the junction unmatched. The CDR3 contains 16 residues. CDR3 amino acids: CASSRLGTERTYEQYV. The CDR3 DNA reads as TGTGCCAGCTCACGCCTCGGGACAGAGAGAACCTACGAGCAGTACGTC.

The chain couples TRBV6-4 to TRBJ2-1, with TRBD1 as a possible D gene (6 bases). Germline lookup yields CDR1 MRHNA and CDR2 SNTAGT. V lost 2 bases and J 6 bases, leaving 14 bases between the germline ends. The CDR3 sequence is 15 residues long. For the CDR3, the DNA is TGTGCCAGCAGTGACGGGGGCTACCCCTTCAATGAGCAGTTCTTC. Translation gives CASSDGGYPFNEQFF.

The CDR3 DNA is TGTGCCAGTAGTTCGCCGGGCAATGAGCAGTTCTTC. It specifies CASSSPGNEQFF. The chain couples TRBV19 to TRBJ2-1; no clear D gene. Trimming took 5 bases from V and 6 from J, leaving 8 bases between them. Germline-derived CDR1 and CDR2 are LNHDA and SQIVND (reference sequence). CDR3 length: 12 amino acids.

The rearrangement links TRBV5-4 to TRBJ2-7; maybe TRBD1 (5 bases). Germline V CDR1 and CDR2: SGHNT, YYREEE (reference sequence). The CDR3 totals 13 residues. V lost 4 bases, J lost 3 bases, and 11 bases lay in between. CDR3 coding DNA: TGTGCCAGCAGCCTGGACACTTACTACGAGCAGTACTTC. This encodes CASSLDTYYEQYF. Using reference TRBV5-4 and TRBJ2-7 for the parts outside the CDR3, the full variable domain is ETGVTQSPTHLIKTRGQQVTLRCSSQSGHNTVSWYQQALGQGPQFIFQYYREEENGRGNFPPRFSGLQFPNYSSELNVNALELDDSALYLCASSLDTYYEQYFGPGTRLTVT.

The chain recombines TRBV9 with TRBJ2-7; D is possibly TRBD1 (5 bases). The CDR3 spans 13 residues. CDR1 is SGDLS, CDR2 YYNGEE, per germline. Trimming removed 3 bases from V and 4 bases from J, with 11 bases in between. The DNA for the CDR3 is TGTGCCAGCAGCGCCGACAGAGCATACGAGCAGTACTTC. This encodes CASSADRAYEQYF.

This chain connects TRBV2 to TRBJ2-7; D gene uncertain. There are 14 residues in the CDR3. Trimming shortened V by 0 bases and J by 4 bases, and 10 bases separated the two germline ends. Germline lookup yields CDR1 SNHLY and CDR2 FYNNEI. The CDR3 bases are TGTGCCAGCAGTGAAGCGCTTCTCGTTTACGAGCAGTACTTC. Translating it yields CASSEALLVYEQYF.

The J gene is TRBJ2-4, the V gene TRBV27, with D perhaps matching TRBD2 (6 bases). Germline-derived CDR1 and CDR2 are MNHEY and SMNVEV (reference sequence). CDR3 length equals 13 residues. The V gene lost 4 bases and the J gene lost 5 bases, with 9 bases spanning the gap. The CDR3 DNA sequence: TGTGCCAGCAGTTGGGACTCCCAAAACATTCAGTACTTC. Protein sequence: CASSWDSQNIQYF.

The V call is TRBV7-9, the J call TRBJ2-1; the D gene is possibly TRBD2 (5 bases). Trimming removed 4 bases at V and 7 bases at J, with 17 bases between. CDR1 and CDR2 (germline): SEHNR, FQNEAQ (reference sequence). The CDR3 totals 15 residues. Here the CDR3 DNA reads TGTGCCAGCAGCTCTAGTGGGAGTTTTAAGAATGAGCAGTTCTTC. It is translated as CASSSSGSFKNEQFF.

This chain joins TRBV4-1 and TRBJ1-1, with 7 nucleotides matching TRBD1. The CDR3 length is 17 residues. Per the germline V gene, CDR1 is MGHRA and CDR2 is YSYEKL. J was trimmed by 1 base and V by 0 bases; bases with no gene match: 8. CDR3 amino acids: CASSQDLVAGGNTEAFF. The CDR3 DNA reads TGCGCCAGCAGCCAAGATTTGGTGGCAGGGGGGAACACTGAAGCTTTCTTT.

This clone was seen a few times. The rearrangement links TRBV7-8 to TRBJ2-2; D remains unclear. Germline V gene data show CDR1 as SGHVS and CDR2 as FQNEAQ. The CDR3 runs 13 residues. Trimming removed 3 bases at V and 8 bases at J, with 10 bases between. CDR3 amino acids: CASSFNRAGELFF. CDR3 nucleotides: TGTGCCAGCAGCTTTAACAGAGCTGGGGAGCTGTTTTTT. Looking up the rest from reference TRBV7-8 and TRBJ2-2 gives the full variable domain: GAGVSQSPRYKVAKRGQDVALRCDPISGHVSLFWYQQALGQGPEFLTYFQNEAQLDKSGLPSDRFFAERPEGSVSTLKIQRTQQEDSAVYLCASSFNRAGELFFGEGSRLTVL.

The rearrangement uses TRBV10-2 and TRBJ2-1; D is unclear. V was cut by 3 bases and J by 4 bases, with 7 bases left in between. The CDR3 loop spans 13 amino acids. Germline CDR1 and CDR2: WSHSY and SAAADI. The CDR3 nucleotides are TGCGCCAGCAGTGAAGCTAGATACAATGAGCAGTTCTTC. The encoded protein is CASSEARYNEQFF.

V and J are TRBV2 and TRBJ2-7; D could derive from TRBD1 or TRBD2 (6 bases each). CDR1 is SNHLY and CDR2 is FYNNEI in the germline V gene. V was pared by 7 bases and J by 2 bases, with 15 bases between. The CDR3 is made up of 14 amino acids. CDR3 in amino acids: CASMELRGAYEQYF. The DNA of the CDR3 is TGTGCCAGCATGGAGCTTAGGGGGGCCTACGAGCAGTACTTC.

The V gene is TRBV29-1, the J gene TRBJ2-7; D is possibly TRBD2 (6 bases). Germline V gene data show CDR1 as SQVTM and CDR2 as ANQGSEA. The CDR3 contains 12 residues. V shed 7 bases and J shed 0 bases, with 10 bases lying between them. The CDR3 DNA is TGCAGCGCGGGACTGGACTCCTACGAGCAGTACTTC. This codes for CSAGLDSYEQYF.

V gene TRBV9 combines with J gene TRBJ1-3; D gene unclear. Germline V gene sequence: CDR1 SGDLS, CDR2 YYNGEE. V lost 4 bases and J lost 4, with 6 bases in between. This CDR3 comprises 12 residues. The CDR3 is CASSPGGNTIYF. CDR3 nucleotides: TGTGCCAGCAGCCCGGGGGGAAACACCATATATTTT.

There are a few counts of this clone. The rearrangement links TRBV4-1 to TRBJ2-2; 13 bases are shared with TRBD2. Germline V gives CDR1 MGHRA, CDR2 YSYEKL. V lost 4 bases and J lost 7; bases outside the gene matches: 3. There are 15 residues in the CDR3. The CDR3 DNA sequence: TGCGCCAGCAGCCTGACTAGCGGGAGGTACGGGGAGCTGTTTTTT. This sequence encodes CASSLTSGRYGELFF.

There are a few counts of this clone. The gene calls are TRBV25-1 and TRBJ1-1, with unresolved D. V was clipped by 3 bases and J by 1 base, with 3 bases between them. Germline V gene data show CDR1 as MGHDK and CDR2 as SYGVNS. The CDR3 totals 12 residues. The CDR3 DNA sequence: TGTGCCAGCAGTGATTGGAACACTGAAGCTTTCTTT. As protein: CASSDWNTEAFF.